The 30 T cell receptor beta chains below all came from one sample that was sequenced in a study of early T cells in non-severe SARS-CoV-2 infection. TCRdb passed the 5' RACE reads through MiXCR, listing each CDR3 protein once. The sample has 100,000 or so distinct CDR3 sequences, roughly 17% seen once. Sequenced material: whole blood, taken at baseline. These receptors were obtained from an adult who was a healthcare worker with PCR-confirmed SARS-CoV-2 infection or an uninfected control (not recorded which).

This clonotype was observed many times. The chain carries TRBV6-5 and TRBJ2-1; 9 nucleotides match TRBD2. Germline CDR1 reads MNHEY; CDR2 reads SVGAGI. V lost 4 bases, J lost 0 bases, and 1 base stayed unmatched. CDR3 length: 15 amino acids. The CDR3 nucleotides read TGTGCCAGCAGTTCAGCGGGAGGCTCCTACAATGAGCAGTTCTTC. Its translation is CASSSAGGSYNEQFF.

This clonotype has more than one count but fewer than ten. V is TRBV2 and J is TRBJ2-7, with D uncertain. Trimming shortened V by 8 bases and J by 3 bases, and 11 bases separated the two germline ends. This CDR3 contains 12 residues. Per the germline V gene, CDR1 is SNHLY and CDR2 is FYNNEI. CDR3 in amino acids: CASGVHFYEQYF. The CDR3 DNA is TGTGCCAGCGGGGTACACTTCTACGAGCAGTACTTC.

This rearrangement joins TRBV19 to TRBJ2-1; a weak D match, TRBD2 (7 bases). Trimming stripped 2 bases from V and 7 bases from J, with 15 bases between. Germline V lookup: CDR1 LNHDA, CDR2 SQIVND (reference sequence). The CDR3 spans 15 residues. This CDR3 is CASSISLRGANEQFF. As DNA, the CDR3 is TGTGCCAGTAGTATAAGCCTACGGGGGGCAAATGAGCAGTTCTTC.

The chain couples TRBV4-3 to TRBJ2-4; D tentatively fits TRBD1 or TRBD2 (6 bases each). The CDR3 contains 17 residues. Trimming left V 2 bases short and J 1 base short, with 15 bases between. Germline V gene sequence: CDR1 LGHNA, CDR2 YSLEER. The CDR3 loop is CASSQSRGELAKNIQYF. In nucleotides, the CDR3 is TGCGCCAGCAGCCAAAGTAGGGGGGAGCTCGCCAAAAACATTCAGTACTTC.

The V call is TRBV12-3 or TRBV12-4, the J call TRBJ2-1; 10 bases agree with TRBD2. Germline trimming cut 6 bases from V and 0 bases from J; bases unmatched to any gene: 11. The CDR3 runs to 18 residues. This CDR3 reads CASRKLAGLGSSYNEQFF. In nucleotides, the CDR3 is TGTGCCAGCAGGAAACTAGCGGGACTAGGAAGCTCCTACAATGAGCAGTTCTTC.

The genes are TRBV28 and TRBJ2-3, with D unresolved. The V end lost 6 bases, the J end lost 6 bases, and 7 bases lay between the germline ends. The CDR3 extends over 11 amino acids. Germline V gives CDR1 MDHEN, CDR2 SYDVKM. The CDR3 DNA reads TGTGCCAGCAGGTGGCTTGATACGCAGTATTTT. Protein: CASRWLDTQYF.

This clonotype has just a few counts. The genes are TRBV7-9 and TRBJ1-5; D is perhaps TRBD1 (5 bases). The V end was cut by 5 bases, the J end by 4 bases, with 9 bases between. The CDR3 is made up of 13 amino acids. Germline V gives CDR1 SEHNR, CDR2 FQNEAQ (reference sequence). The CDR3 is CASSPGGNQPQHF. For the CDR3, the DNA is TGTGCCAGCAGCCCTGGGGGAAATCAGCCCCAGCATTTT.

Only a few counts were recorded for this clonotype. The J gene is TRBJ2-6, the V gene TRBV9; D ambiguous. Germline V gene data show CDR1 as SGDLS and CDR2 as YYNGEE. V lost 4 bases to trimming and J lost 0 bases, with 14 bases between them. This CDR3 region has 17 residues. CDR3 DNA sequence: TGTGCCAGCAGCATTAGACCGAACCCCTCTGGGGCCAACGTCCTGACTTTC. Protein product: CASSIRPNPSGANVLTF.

Many counts were recorded for this clonotype. V usage is TRBV7-9 and J usage is TRBJ1-1, with no clear D. The CDR3 has 14 residues. The V gene's germline CDR1 is SEHNR and CDR2 FQNEAQ (reference sequence). Trimming took 7 bases from V and 4 from J, leaving 16 bases between them. CDR3 sequence: CASMYWELGTEAFF. The CDR3 DNA reads TGTGCCAGCATGTACTGGGAATTGGGCACTGAAGCTTTCTTT. Filled out from reference TRBV7-9 and TRBJ1-1, the complete variable domain reads DTGVSQNPRHKITKRGQNVTFRCDPISEHNRLYWYRQTLGQGPEFLTYFQNEAQLEKSRLLSDRFSAERPKGSFSTLEIQRTEQGDSAMYLCASMYWELGTEAFFGQGTRLTVV.

This rearrangement joins TRBV20-1 to TRBJ2-3; D remains ambiguous. CDR1 and CDR2 (germline): DFQATT, SNEGSKA (reference sequence). CDR3 length: 10 residues. Deletions cut 6 bases from V and 8 bases from J, with 9 bases between. The CDR3 is CSARGSTQYF. Here the CDR3 DNA reads TGCAGTGCCCGTGGCAGTACGCAGTATTTT.

The chain recombines TRBV29-1 with TRBJ2-6; D not certain. Trimming left V 7 bases short and J 4 bases short, with 8 bases between. This CDR3 is 12 amino acids long. Per germline, CDR1 SQVTM and CDR2 ANQGSEA. The CDR3 is CSALAGANVLTF. The CDR3 DNA sequence: TGCAGCGCCCTGGCCGGGGCCAACGTCCTGACTTTC.

The chain recombines TRBV5-1 with TRBJ1-6; D unclear. The CDR3 consists of 13 residues. The V end was cut by 4 bases, the J end by 9 bases, with 11 bases between. Germline V gene sequence: CDR1 SGHRS, CDR2 YFSETQ. CDR3 sequence: CASSRMPVSPLHF. The CDR3 nucleotides are TGCGCCAGCAGCCGGATGCCCGTTTCACCCCTCCACTTT.

This clonotype showed up many times. This chain joins TRBV3-1 and TRBJ1-4; D is unclear. Germline V gene lookup returns CDR1 LGHDT and CDR2 YNNKEL (reference sequence). With 5 bases removed from V and 0 bases from J, the gap between germline ends came to 7 bases. The CDR3 is 14 residues long. The CDR3 DNA reads as TGTGCCAGCAGCTACACCTCAACTAATGAAAAACTGTTTTTT. Translated, it gives CASSYTSTNEKLFF.

This sequence joins TRBV20-1 and TRBJ2-7; 9 bases align to TRBD2. V gave up 3 bases and J gave up 3 bases; unmatched junction bases: 6. Germline CDR1 DFQATT, CDR2 SNEGSKA (reference sequence). The length of the CDR3 is 14 residues. DNA for the CDR3: TGCAGTGCTAGTAGGGCTAGCGGGAACTACGAGCAGTACTTC. It codes for CSASRASGNYEQYF.

This clonotype came up a few times. This chain uses TRBV20-1 with TRBJ2-1; D unresolved. This CDR3 has 15 amino acids. The V end was cut by 3 bases, the J end by 8 bases, with 20 bases between. Germline values: CDR1 DFQATT, CDR2 SNEGSKA (reference sequence). CDR3 protein: CSASTESQGVYEQFF. The CDR3 DNA follows: TGCAGTGCTAGTACGGAGTCCCAAGGTGTCTATGAGCAGTTCTTC.

The chain couples TRBV20-1 to TRBJ2-3; 10 positions match TRBD2. The CDR3 runs 12 residues. Per the germline V gene, CDR1 is DFQATT and CDR2 is SNEGSKA (reference sequence). After removal of 4 bases from V and 6 bases from J, the junction contained 1 base not matched to a gene. The CDR3 coding sequence is TGCAGTGCTAAGCGGGAGGGGGATACGCAGTATTTT. This translates into CSAKREGDTQYF.

This clonotype was counted a few times. CDR3 sequence reads: CSVQKSSGRSSYEQYF. CDR3 DNA: TGCAGCGTCCAAAAATCCAGCGGGAGGTCCTCTTACGAGCAGTACTTC. The gene calls are TRBV29-1 and TRBJ2-7; TRBD2 matches at 9 bases. The junction had 16 bases not matched to a gene; V was cut back by 6 bases and J by 4 bases. The germline gives CDR1 SQVTM, CDR2 ANQGSEA. This CDR3 comprises 16 residues.

This clonotype was counted a few times. This chain uses TRBV12-3 or TRBV12-4 with TRBJ1-1; no reliable D call. Trimming took off 5 bases at V and 5 bases at J, with 9 bases between the two ends. This CDR3 is 12 amino acids long. The CDR3 sequence is CASSLLDTEAFF. The CDR3 DNA follows: TGTGCCAGCAGTCTGTTGGATACTGAAGCTTTCTTT.

This clonotype was counted only a few times. This chain uses TRBV12-3 or TRBV12-4 with TRBJ2-1; 10 nucleotides line up with TRBD2. This CDR3 has 15 residues. Trimming removed 5 bases from V and 8 bases from J; junction bases left unmatched: 9. The chain's CDR3 is CASSTQREGPDEQFF. CDR3 nucleotides: TGTGCCAGCAGTACGCAGCGGGAGGGACCGGATGAGCAGTTCTTC.

This clonotype was detected ten times or more. The chain links TRBV7-9 to TRBJ2-7; a possible D gene is TRBD2 (5 bases). CDR3 length equals 15 residues. From germline, CDR1 is SEHNR and CDR2 FQNEAQ (reference sequence). V lost 3 bases to trimming and J lost 3 bases, with 15 bases between them. The CDR3 loop reads CASSFRLPPLYEQYF. DNA of the CDR3: TGTGCCAGCAGCTTCAGACTACCGCCCCTCTACGAGCAGTACTTC.

This clonotype has a handful of counts. The gene calls are TRBV20-1 and TRBJ2-1; TRBD1 or TRBD2 may be the D gene (5 bases each). This CDR3 is built from 14 residues. V lost 4 bases and J lost 1, with 11 bases in between. From germline, CDR1 is DFQATT and CDR2 SNEGSKA (reference sequence). Here the CDR3 DNA reads TGCAGTGCTATCGTCGGGGCGTCCTACAATGAGCAGTTCTTC. Amino acid sequence: CSAIVGASYNEQFF.

This clonotype was picked up many times. The chain links TRBV24-1 to TRBJ2-5; D is perhaps TRBD2 (5 bases). Germline V gene lookup returns CDR1 KGHDR and CDR2 SFDVKD. Between the trimmed V and J ends, which lost 4 bases and 5 bases, there was a span of 10 bases. This CDR3 comprises 13 residues. The CDR3 DNA follows: TGTGCCACCAGTGAGAACCCGGGGGAGACCCAGTACTTC. Amino acids: CATSENPGETQYF.

This clonotype was picked up a small number of times. V is TRBV4-1 and J is TRBJ1-4; the D gene is possibly TRBD1 (6 bases). Looked up from germline, CDR1 is MGHRA and CDR2 is YSYEKL. There are 15 residues in the CDR3. Trimming stripped 4 bases from V and 0 bases from J, with 9 bases between. CDR3 nucleotide sequence: TGCGCCAGCAGCCTTCCAGGGGCAACTAATGAAAAACTGTTTTTT. This codes for CASSLPGATNEKLFF.

This clonotype was counted only a few times. The chain uses TRBV6-6 and TRBJ1-1; D uncertain. V lost 8 bases and J lost 8, with 9 bases in between. Germline V gene lookup returns CDR1 MNHNY and CDR2 SVGAGI (reference sequence). CDR3 length: 10 amino acids. CDR3 sequence: CASLKLEAFF. The DNA for the CDR3 is TGTGCCAGCCTAAAATTGGAAGCTTTCTTT.

V gene TRBV19 combines with J gene TRBJ2-2; D is ambiguous. CDR1 and CDR2 (germline): LNHDA, SQIVND (reference sequence). The CDR3 consists of 12 residues. Deletions cut 7 bases from V and 11 bases from J, with 14 bases between. The DNA of the CDR3 is TGTGCCAGTAATTACGCCGGCGGAGAGCTGTTTTTT. Translated, it gives CASNYAGGELFF.

DNA for the CDR3: TGCAGCGTCGCAGGGGGCGCGAATGAGCAGTTCTTC. Its protein is CSVAGGANEQFF. The chain has TRBV29-1 and TRBJ2-1, with 8 bases identical to TRBD1. The germline V gene encodes CDR1 SQVTM and CDR2 ANQGSEA. Trimming removed 6 bases from V and 7 bases from J; junction bases left unmatched: 5. The CDR3 runs to 12 residues.

This clonotype was detected a few times. This sequence joins TRBV28 and TRBJ1-1, with D maybe TRBD1 (5 bases). The CDR3 totals 15 residues. CDR1 is MDHEN and CDR2 is SYDVKM in the germline V gene. Trimming took 5 bases from V and 1 from J, leaving 14 bases between them. Here the CDR3 reads CASSPQGGSNTEAFF. The DNA of the CDR3 is TGTGCCAGCAGTCCCCAGGGAGGGTCGAACACTGAAGCTTTCTTT.

This clonotype was seen many times. This rearrangement joins TRBV7-9 to TRBJ2-1, with D possibly matching TRBD1 (6 bases). Germline loops: CDR1 SEHNR, CDR2 FQNEAQ (reference sequence). The CDR3 has 16 residues. Trimming left V 5 bases short and J 9 bases short, with 23 bases between. CDR3 coding DNA: TGTGCCAGCAGCCAGAAGTCCAATTTAGTAGGGGGTGAGCAGTTCTTC. It specifies CASSQKSNLVGGEQFF. Full variable domain (outside the CDR3, taken from reference TRBV7-9 and TRBJ2-1): DTGVSQNPRHKITKRGQNVTFRCDPISEHNRLYWYRQTLGQGPEFLTYFQNEAQLEKSRLLSDRFSAERPKGSFSTLEIQRTEQGDSAMYLCASSQKSNLVGGEQFFGPGTRLTVL.

This clonotype turned up a few times. V usage is TRBV12-3 or TRBV12-4 and J usage is TRBJ1-2, with D unclear. This CDR3 has 12 amino acids. V was clipped by 3 bases and J by 8 bases, with 10 bases between them. CDR3 DNA sequence: TGTGCCAGCAGTTTTCATGCCGACGGCTACACCTTC. Protein sequence: CASSFHADGYTF.

A few counts support this clonotype. In nucleotides, the CDR3 is TGTGCCAGCAGCCCCCGACTTGCGGGCTACGAGCAGTACTTC. Protein product: CASSPRLAGYEQYF. The genes are TRBV7-2 and TRBJ2-7; tentatively, D is TRBD2 (5 bases). This CDR3 spans 14 amino acids. Germline CDR1 and CDR2: SGHTA and FQGNSA. Trimming removed 5 bases at V and 3 bases at J, with 14 bases between.